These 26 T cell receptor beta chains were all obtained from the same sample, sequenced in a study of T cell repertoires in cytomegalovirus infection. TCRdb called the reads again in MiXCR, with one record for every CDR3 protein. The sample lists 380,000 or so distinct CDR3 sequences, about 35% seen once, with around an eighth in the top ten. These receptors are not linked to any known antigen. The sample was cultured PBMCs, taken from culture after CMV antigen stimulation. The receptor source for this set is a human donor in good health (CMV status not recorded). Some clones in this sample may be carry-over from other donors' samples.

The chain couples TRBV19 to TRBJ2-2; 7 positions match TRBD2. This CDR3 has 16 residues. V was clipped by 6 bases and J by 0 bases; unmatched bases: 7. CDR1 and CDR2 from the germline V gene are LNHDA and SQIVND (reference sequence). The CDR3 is CASREKRDPNTGELFF. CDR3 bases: TGTGCCAGTAGGGAGAAGCGGGACCCGAACACCGGGGAGCTGTTTTTT.

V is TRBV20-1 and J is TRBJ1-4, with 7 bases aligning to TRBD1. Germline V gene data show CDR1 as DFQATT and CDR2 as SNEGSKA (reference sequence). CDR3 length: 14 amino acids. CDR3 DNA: TGCAGCGGTAGGGGACAGCAGATAAATGAAAAACTGTTTTTT. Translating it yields CSGRGQQINEKLFF.

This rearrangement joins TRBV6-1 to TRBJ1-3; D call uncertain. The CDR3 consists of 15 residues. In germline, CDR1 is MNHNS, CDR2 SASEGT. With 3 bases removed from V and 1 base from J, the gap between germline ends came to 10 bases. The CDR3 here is CASSDFPGSGNTIYF. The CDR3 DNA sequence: TGTGCCAGCAGTGACTTCCCGGGATCTGGAAACACCATATATTTT.

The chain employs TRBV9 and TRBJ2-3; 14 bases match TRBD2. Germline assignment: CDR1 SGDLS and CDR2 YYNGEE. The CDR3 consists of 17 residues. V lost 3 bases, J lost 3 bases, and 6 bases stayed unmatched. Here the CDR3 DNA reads TGTGCCAGCAGCGCAACCGGGACTAGCGGGAGAACAGATACGCAGTATTTT. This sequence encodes CASSATGTSGRTDTQYF.

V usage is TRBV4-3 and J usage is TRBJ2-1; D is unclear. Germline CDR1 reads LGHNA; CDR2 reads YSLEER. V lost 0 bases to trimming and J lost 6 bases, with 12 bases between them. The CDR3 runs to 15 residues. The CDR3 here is CASSQDAAYGNEQFF. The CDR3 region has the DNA TGCGCCAGCAGCCAAGATGCAGCCTATGGCAATGAGCAGTTCTTC.

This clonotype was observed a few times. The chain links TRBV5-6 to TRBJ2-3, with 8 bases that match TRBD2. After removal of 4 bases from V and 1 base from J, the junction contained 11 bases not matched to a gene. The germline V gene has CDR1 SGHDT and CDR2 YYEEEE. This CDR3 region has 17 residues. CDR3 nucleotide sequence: TGTGCCAGCAGCAGGAGGCAAGGACTAGCAGGCACAGATACGCAGTATTTT. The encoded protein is CASSRRQGLAGTDTQYF.

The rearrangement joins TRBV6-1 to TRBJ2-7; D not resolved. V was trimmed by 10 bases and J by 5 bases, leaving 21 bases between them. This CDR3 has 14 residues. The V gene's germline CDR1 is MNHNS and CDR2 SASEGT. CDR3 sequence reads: CATVYRAINNEQYF. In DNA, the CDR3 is TGTGCCACCGTCTACCGGGCCATTAACAACGAGCAGTACTTC.

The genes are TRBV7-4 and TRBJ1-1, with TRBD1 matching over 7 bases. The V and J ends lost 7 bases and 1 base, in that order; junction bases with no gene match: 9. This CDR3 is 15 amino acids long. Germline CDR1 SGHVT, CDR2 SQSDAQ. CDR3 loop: CASTPARTGNTEAFF. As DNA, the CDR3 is TGTGCCAGCACCCCCGCCAGGACAGGGAACACTGAAGCTTTCTTT.

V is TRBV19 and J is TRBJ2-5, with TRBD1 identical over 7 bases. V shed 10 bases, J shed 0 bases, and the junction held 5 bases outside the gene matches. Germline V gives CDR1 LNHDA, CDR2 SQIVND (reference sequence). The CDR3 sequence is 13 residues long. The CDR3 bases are TGTGCCACTAAGGGGGCGGACCAAGAGACCCAGTACTTC. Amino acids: CATKGADQETQYF.

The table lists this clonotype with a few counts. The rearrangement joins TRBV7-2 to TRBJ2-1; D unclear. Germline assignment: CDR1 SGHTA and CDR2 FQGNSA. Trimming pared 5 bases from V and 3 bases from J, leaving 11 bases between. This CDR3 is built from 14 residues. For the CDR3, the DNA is TGTGCCAGCAGCCCCGCCCCAGACTACAATGAGCAGTTCTTC. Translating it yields CASSPAPDYNEQFF.

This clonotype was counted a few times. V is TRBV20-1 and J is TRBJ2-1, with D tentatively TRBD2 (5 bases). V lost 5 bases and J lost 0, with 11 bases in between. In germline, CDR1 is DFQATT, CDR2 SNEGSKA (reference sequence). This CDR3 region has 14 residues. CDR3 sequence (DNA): TGCAGTGCTGACGGGGTCAGCTCCTACAATGAGCAGTTCTTC. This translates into CSADGVSSYNEQFF.

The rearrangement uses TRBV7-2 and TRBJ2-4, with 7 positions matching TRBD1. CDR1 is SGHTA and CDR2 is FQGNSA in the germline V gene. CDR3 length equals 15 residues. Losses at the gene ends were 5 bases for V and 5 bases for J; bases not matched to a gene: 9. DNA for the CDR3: TGTGCCAGCAGCCTTCCTACAGGGGAGCAAAACATTCAGTACTTC. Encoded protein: CASSLPTGEQNIQYF.

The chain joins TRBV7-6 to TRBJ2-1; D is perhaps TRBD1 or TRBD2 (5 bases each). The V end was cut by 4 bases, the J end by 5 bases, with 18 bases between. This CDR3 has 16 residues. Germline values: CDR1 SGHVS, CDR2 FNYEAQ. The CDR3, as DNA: TGTGCCAGCAGCTCGCTCCTAGGGTGGGGGAACAATGAGCAGTTCTTC. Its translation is CASSSLLGWGNNEQFF.

For the CDR3, the DNA is TGCGCCAGCAGCCAAGACGGACCCCGGGACAGGGGCCGGGTCACTGAAGCTTTCTTT. Its translation is CASSQDGPRDRGRVTEAFF. The chain couples TRBV4-3 to TRBJ1-1, with TRBD1 matching over 10 bases. Trimming took 0 bases from V and 4 from J; bases not matched to a gene: 14. The CDR3 has 19 residues. CDR1 is LGHNA and CDR2 is YSLEER in the germline V gene.

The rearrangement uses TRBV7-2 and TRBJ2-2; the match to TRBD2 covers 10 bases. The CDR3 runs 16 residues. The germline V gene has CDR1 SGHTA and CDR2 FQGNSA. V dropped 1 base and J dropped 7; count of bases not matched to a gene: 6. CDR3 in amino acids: CASSLGLAGVGGELFF. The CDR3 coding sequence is TGTGCCAGCAGCTTAGGGCTAGCGGGAGTAGGCGGGGAGCTGTTTTTT.

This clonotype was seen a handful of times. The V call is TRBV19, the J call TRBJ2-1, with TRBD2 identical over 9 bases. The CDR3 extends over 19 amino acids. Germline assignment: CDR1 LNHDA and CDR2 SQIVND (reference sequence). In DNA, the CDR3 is TGTCCTCTCTCCCTGCCTATTATAACGCTAGCGGGGACTTACAATGAGCAGTTCTTC. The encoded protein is CPLSLPIITLAGTYNEQFF.

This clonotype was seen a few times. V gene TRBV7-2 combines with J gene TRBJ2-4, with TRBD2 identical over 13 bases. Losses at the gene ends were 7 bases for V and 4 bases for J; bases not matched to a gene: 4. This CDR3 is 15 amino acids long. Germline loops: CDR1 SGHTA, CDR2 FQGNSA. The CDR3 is CASTGTSGNKNIQYF. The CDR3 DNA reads TGTGCCAGCACCGGGACTAGCGGGAATAAAAACATTCAGTACTTC.

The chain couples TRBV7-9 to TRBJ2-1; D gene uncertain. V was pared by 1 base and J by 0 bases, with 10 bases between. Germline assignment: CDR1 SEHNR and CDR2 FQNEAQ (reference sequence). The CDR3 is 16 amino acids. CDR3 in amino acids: CASSLGTSSSYNEQFF. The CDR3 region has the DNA TGTGCCAGCAGCTTAGGGACCTCGAGCTCCTACAATGAGCAGTTCTTC.

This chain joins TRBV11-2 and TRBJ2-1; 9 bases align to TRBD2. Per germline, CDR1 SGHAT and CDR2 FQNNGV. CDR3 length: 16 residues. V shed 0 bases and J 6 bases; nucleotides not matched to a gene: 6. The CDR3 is CASSLDGLASGNEQFF. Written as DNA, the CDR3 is TGTGCCAGCAGCTTAGACGGACTAGCGAGTGGCAATGAGCAGTTCTTC.

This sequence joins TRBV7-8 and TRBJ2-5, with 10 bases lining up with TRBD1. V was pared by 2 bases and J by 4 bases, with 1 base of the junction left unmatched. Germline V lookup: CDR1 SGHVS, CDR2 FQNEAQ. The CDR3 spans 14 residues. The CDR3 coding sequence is TGTGCCAGCAGCTTACGGACAGGGGGAGAGACCCAGTACTTC. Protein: CASSLRTGGETQYF.

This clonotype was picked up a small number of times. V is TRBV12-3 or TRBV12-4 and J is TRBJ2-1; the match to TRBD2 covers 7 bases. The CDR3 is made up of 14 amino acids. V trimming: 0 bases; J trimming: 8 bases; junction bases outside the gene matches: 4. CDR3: CASSLAGGPYEQFF. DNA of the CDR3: TGTGCCAGCAGTTTAGCGGGAGGGCCCTATGAGCAGTTCTTC.

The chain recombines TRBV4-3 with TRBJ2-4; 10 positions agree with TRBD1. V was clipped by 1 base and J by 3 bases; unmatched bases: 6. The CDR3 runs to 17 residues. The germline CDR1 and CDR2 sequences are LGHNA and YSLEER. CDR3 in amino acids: CASSQGTGGVSKNIQYF. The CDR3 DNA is TGCGCCAGCAGCCAAGGGACAGGGGGAGTAAGCAAAAACATTCAGTACTTC.

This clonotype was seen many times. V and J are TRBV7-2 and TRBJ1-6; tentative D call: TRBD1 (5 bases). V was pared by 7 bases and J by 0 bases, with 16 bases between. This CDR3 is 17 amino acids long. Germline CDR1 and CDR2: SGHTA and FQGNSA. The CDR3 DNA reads TGTGCCAGCAATTTGGGGCCTAAAAGCTCCTATAATTCACCCCTCCACTTT. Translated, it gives CASNLGPKSSYNSPLHF.

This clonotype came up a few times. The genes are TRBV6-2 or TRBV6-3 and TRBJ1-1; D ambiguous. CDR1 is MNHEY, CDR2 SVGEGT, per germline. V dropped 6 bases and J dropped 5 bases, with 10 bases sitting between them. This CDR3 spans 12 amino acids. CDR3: CASRYDWTEAFF. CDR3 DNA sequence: TGTGCCAGCAGGTATGACTGGACTGAAGCTTTCTTT.

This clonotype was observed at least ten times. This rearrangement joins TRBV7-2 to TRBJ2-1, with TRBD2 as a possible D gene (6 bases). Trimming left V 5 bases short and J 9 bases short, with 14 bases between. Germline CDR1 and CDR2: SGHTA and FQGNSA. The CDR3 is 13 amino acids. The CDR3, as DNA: TGTGCCAGCAGCCCGGGACTGGAGGGTGAGCAGTTCTTC. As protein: CASSPGLEGEQFF. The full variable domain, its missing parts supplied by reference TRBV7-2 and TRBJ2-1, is GAGVSQSPSNKVTEKGKDVELRCDPISGHTALYWYRQSLGQGLEFLIYFQGNSAPDKSGLPSDRFSAERTGGSVSTLTIQRTQQEDSAVYLCASSPGLEGEQFFGPGTRLTVL.

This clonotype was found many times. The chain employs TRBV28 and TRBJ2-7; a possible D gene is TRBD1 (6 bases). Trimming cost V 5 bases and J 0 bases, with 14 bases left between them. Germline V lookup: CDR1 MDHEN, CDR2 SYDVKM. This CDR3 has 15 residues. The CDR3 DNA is TGTGCCAGCAGTGACCGGGACATAAACTCCTACGAGCAGTACGTC. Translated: CASSDRDINSYEQYV.